Each of the 25 T cell receptor beta chains below was sequenced from the same sample in a study of neurological immune-mediated disorders. MiXCR was run by TCRdb on the 5' RACE reads, yielding one entry per CDR3 protein. The table lists under 20,000 distinct CDR3 sequences, roughly 14% of them singletons. Specimen: PBMCs. These TCRs come from a man aged 55 to 69 with HTLV-1-associated myelopathy (HAM/TSP).

This clonotype appeared many times. The rearrangement uses TRBV4-1 and TRBJ2-7; no reliable D call. Per germline, CDR1 MGHRA and CDR2 YSYEKL. Trimming cost V 0 bases and J 9 bases, with 15 bases left between them. The CDR3 extends over 14 amino acids. The CDR3 reads CASSQEWGFLGQYF. DNA of the CDR3: TGCGCCAGCAGCCAAGAATGGGGATTCCTAGGGCAGTACTTC.

This clonotype came up many times. The J gene is TRBJ1-1, the V gene TRBV5-1; D unclear. V lost 0 bases and J 0 bases, leaving 9 bases between the germline ends. In germline, CDR1 is SGHRS, CDR2 YFSETQ. The CDR3 contains 15 residues. The DNA for the CDR3 is TGCGCCAGCAGCTTGGTACCAGGCTTGAACACTGAAGCTTTCTTT. It specifies CASSLVPGLNTEAFF.

J is TRBJ1-4 and V is TRBV7-6; D gene ambiguous. This CDR3 is 15 amino acids long. In germline, CDR1 is SGHVS, CDR2 FNYEAQ. The V gene lost 3 bases and the J gene lost 5 bases, with 13 bases spanning the gap. CDR3 sequence: CASSLSGWENEKLFF. CDR3 DNA: TGTGCCAGCAGCTTGAGCGGGTGGGAAAATGAAAAACTGTTTTTT.

This clonotype was observed at least ten times. The chain employs TRBV6-5 and TRBJ2-2; D may be TRBD2 (7 bases). The CDR3 is made up of 16 amino acids. CDR1 and CDR2 (germline): MNHEY, SVGAGI. Trimming removed 6 bases from V and 7 bases from J, with 21 bases in between. The CDR3 sequence is CASSFPRGGGNGELFF. DNA for the CDR3: TGTGCCAGCAGCTTTCCCCGGGGAGGGGGTAACGGGGAGCTGTTTTTT.

In its sample, this clonotype ranks as medium-sized. The chain is built from TRBV15 and TRBJ2-2, with a possible D match to TRBD1 (5 bases). CDR1 is LNHNV and CDR2 is YYDKDF in the germline V gene (reference sequence). This CDR3 is 15 amino acids long. V lost 3 bases, J lost 6 bases, and 14 bases lay in between. The CDR3 spells CATSRERGIAGELFF. DNA for the CDR3: TGTGCCACCAGCAGGGAAAGGGGTATTGCCGGGGAGCTGTTTTTT.

The chain couples TRBV12-3 or TRBV12-4 to TRBJ2-1; D gene ambiguous. The CDR3 is 13 amino acids. CDR3 sequence (DNA): TGTTTCAGCAATTGGGGCTCCTACAATGAGCAGTTCTTC. It specifies CFSNWGSYNEQFF.

A few counts support this clonotype. A much larger clone lies one base from this, so it may be a read error. The rearrangement links TRBV7-3 to TRBJ2-1, with D hard to call. Germline V CDR1 and CDR2: SGHTA, FQGTGA. The CDR3 extends over 18 amino acids. V lost 2 bases and J 3 bases, leaving 20 bases between the germline ends. The CDR3 reads CASSLAPRLSRYYNEQFF. CDR3 DNA sequence: TGTGCCAGCAGCTTAGCCCCCCGTCTCAGCAGGTACTACAATGAGCAGTTCTTC. Complete variable domain (other parts from reference TRBV7-3 and TRBJ2-1): GAGVSQTPSNKVTEKGKYVELRCDPISGHTALYWYRQSLGQGPEFLIYFQGTGAADDSGLPNDRFFAVRPEGSVSTLKIQRTERGDSAVYLCASSLAPRLSRYYNEQFFGPGTRLTVL.

The chain combines TRBV7-9 with TRBJ1-2; D is uncertain. This CDR3 has 12 residues. CDR1 is SEHNR, CDR2 FQNEAQ, per germline (reference sequence). Trimming took off 8 bases at V and 7 bases at J, with 14 bases between the two ends. The chain's CDR3 is CASGVEDAGYTF. CDR3 sequence (DNA): TGTGCCAGCGGCGTAGAGGATGCTGGCTACACCTTC.

There are many counts of this clonotype. The rearrangement joins TRBV12-3 or TRBV12-4 to TRBJ1-4, with TRBD1 identical over 8 bases. Trimming at V came to 6 bases and at J to 4 bases, leaving 4 bases not matched to a gene. The CDR3 is 14 residues long. The chain's CDR3 is CASRPTGDNEKLFF. In DNA, the CDR3 is TGTGCCAGCAGACCGACAGGGGATAATGAAAAACTGTTTTTT.

This clonotype was observed at least ten times. V usage is TRBV4-2 and J usage is TRBJ2-1; D is uncertain. V was shortened by 4 bases and J by 7 bases, with 5 bases between the two germline ends. Per germline, CDR1 LGHNA and CDR2 YNFKEQ. The CDR3 spans 11 residues. Written as DNA, the CDR3 is TGTGCCAGCAGCCGGGATAATGAGCAGTTCTTC. Protein sequence: CASSRDNEQFF.

In its sample, this clonotype was seen many times. The J gene is TRBJ1-1, the V gene TRBV29-1, with D hard to call. Germline CDR1 is SQVTM and CDR2 is ANQGSEA. The CDR3 runs 13 residues. Between the trimmed V and J ends, which lost 7 bases and 1 base, there was a span of 13 bases. CDR3 DNA sequence: TGCAGCGCCGCGGGCGGCACGAACACTGAAGCTTTCTTT. Its protein is CSAAGGTNTEAFF. The whole variable domain, remainder taken from reference TRBV29-1 and TRBJ1-1, is SAVISQKPSRDICQRGTSLTIQCQVDSQVTMMFWYRQQPGQSLTLIATANQGSEATYESGFVIDKFPISRPNLTFSTLTVSNMSPEDSSIYLCSAAGGTNTEAFFGQGTRLTVV.

This clonotype was recorded at least ten times. V and J are TRBV20-1 and TRBJ2-7, with D uncertain. Trimming took off 4 bases at V and 1 base at J, with 11 bases between the two ends. There are 13 residues in the CDR3. Germline V gives CDR1 DFQATT, CDR2 SNEGSKA (reference sequence). CDR3 sequence (DNA): TGCAGTGCTAACTACGACCCTTCCTACGAGCAGTACTTC. It encodes CSANYDPSYEQYF.

The V call is TRBV2, the J call TRBJ2-7, with 12 bases identical to TRBD2. Per germline, CDR1 SNHLY and CDR2 FYNNEI. CDR3 length: 16 amino acids. The V gene end was trimmed by 2 bases and the J gene end by 0 bases; junction bases not matched to a gene: 2. CDR3 DNA sequence: TGTGCCAGCAGTGAACCTAGCGGGGGGGTCTCCTACGAGCAGTACTTC. Translating gives CASSEPSGGVSYEQYF.

This clonotype was found many times. V is TRBV7-7 and J is TRBJ2-7; 9 bases line up with TRBD1. Germline CDR1 SSHAT, CDR2 FNYEAQ (reference sequence). V shed 3 bases, J shed 7 bases, and the junction held 4 bases outside the gene matches. The CDR3 runs 13 residues. CDR3 protein: CASSLGTGFEQYF. The DNA for the CDR3 is TGTGCCAGCAGCTTGGGGACAGGGTTTGAGCAGTACTTC.

This clonotype was detected only a few times. The chain carries TRBV12-3 or TRBV12-4 and TRBJ1-1; the match to TRBD1 covers 8 bases. V gave up 5 bases and J gave up 7 bases; unmatched junction bases: 9. CDR3 length: 14 amino acids. CDR3 sequence (DNA): TGTGCCAGCAGTCCCCGGACAGGGTATGATGAAGCTTTCTTT. Amino acids: CASSPRTGYDEAFF.

Ten or more counts support this clonotype. The CDR3 loop is CSAQISVGTDTQYF. Here the CDR3 DNA reads TGCAGTGCTCAGATATCAGTGGGCACAGATACGCAGTATTTT. This chain uses TRBV20-1 with TRBJ2-3; no clear D. Germline CDR1 and CDR2: DFQATT and SNEGSKA (reference sequence). This CDR3 contains 14 residues. Trimming shortened V by 5 bases and J by 1 base, and 13 bases separated the two germline ends.

In its sample, this clonotype is medium-sized (0.01 to 0.1%). The chain carries TRBV20-1 and TRBJ1-1; D remains ambiguous. Germline V gene data show CDR1 as DFQATT and CDR2 as SNEGSKA (reference sequence). V was cut by 3 bases and J by 11 bases, with 16 bases left in between. The CDR3 has 12 residues. The CDR3 nucleotides read TGCAGTGCTAGGGGCTCTTGGGTGGAGGCTTTCTTT. Its protein product is CSARGSWVEAFF.

This clonotype appeared many times. The rearrangement links TRBV20-1 to TRBJ1-4; perhaps TRBD1 as D (6 bases). Germline V CDR1 and CDR2: DFQATT, SNEGSKA (reference sequence). The CDR3 is 15 residues long. CDR3 coding DNA: TGCACCTACCTGGCCCCCGGGACACAGAATGAAAAACTGTTTTTT. It encodes CTYLAPGTQNEKLFF.

The chain joins TRBV5-1 to TRBJ2-7; D might be TRBD2 (6 bases). Trimming pared 0 bases from V and 3 bases from J, leaving 13 bases between. The length of the CDR3 is 15 residues. Germline assignment: CDR1 SGHRS and CDR2 YFSETQ. CDR3 coding DNA: TGCGCCAGCAGCTTGGAGACTAGTCCGAGCTACGAGCAGTACTTC. Translation: CASSLETSPSYEQYF.

This clonotype appeared a few times. The chain joins TRBV29-1 to TRBJ2-7; 10 bases fit TRBD1. Germline trimming cut 7 bases from V and 4 bases from J; bases unmatched to any gene: 7. Germline CDR1 SQVTM, CDR2 ANQGSEA. This CDR3 is 13 amino acids long. CDR3 amino acids: CSAAGQGPYEQYF. DNA of the CDR3: TGCAGCGCCGCGGGACAGGGGCCATACGAGCAGTACTTC.

There are many counts of this clonotype. The chain links TRBV6-5 to TRBJ1-1; D gene unclear. The germline V gene encodes CDR1 MNHEY and CDR2 SVGAGI. CDR3 length: 16 amino acids. V was shortened by 4 bases and J by 0 bases, with 15 bases between the two germline ends. CDR3 loop: CASSSLSFGVNTEAFF. CDR3 coding DNA: TGTGCCAGCAGTTCCCTCTCTTTCGGTGTGAACACTGAAGCTTTCTTT.

The J gene is TRBJ2-1, the V gene TRBV7-9, with 10 nucleotides matching TRBD1. Per germline, CDR1 SEHNR and CDR2 FQNEAQ (reference sequence). After removal of 7 bases from V and 9 bases from J, the junction contained 9 bases not matched to a gene. The CDR3 is made up of 14 amino acids. CDR3 residues: CASIPDRGSFEQFF. In nucleotides, the CDR3 is TGTGCCAGCATCCCGGACAGGGGGTCATTTGAGCAGTTCTTC.

This clonotype has ten or more counts. The chain couples TRBV2 to TRBJ1-6, with D uncertain. Looked up from germline, CDR1 is SNHLY and CDR2 is FYNNEI. V lost 3 bases and J lost 11, with 8 bases in between. The CDR3 runs to 12 residues. The CDR3 DNA reads TGTGCCAGCAGTGATTCTTTGCCACCCCTCCACTTT. Amino acid sequence: CASSDSLPPLHF.

This clonotype was counted many times. V gene TRBV11-2 combines with J gene TRBJ2-5; D gene unclear. V was clipped by 2 bases and J by 5 bases, with 9 bases between them. Per the germline V gene, CDR1 is SGHAT and CDR2 is FQNNGV. There are 13 residues in the CDR3. CDR3 in DNA: TGTGCCAGCAGCTTAAACCTCGCGGAGACCCAGTACTTC. Encoded protein: CASSLNLAETQYF.

By share, this clonotype counts as medium-sized. The DNA for the CDR3 is TGCAGTGCTAGTTCCAGCGGGGGCTCAGATACGCAGTATTTT. Protein: CSASSSGGSDTQYF. The V and J genes are TRBV20-1 and TRBJ2-3; 8 positions match TRBD2. V lost 3 bases and J lost 4; bases outside the gene matches: 6. Germline CDR1 and CDR2: DFQATT and SNEGSKA (reference sequence). This CDR3 contains 14 residues.